The 28 T cell receptor beta chains below all came from one sample that was sequenced in a study of somatic mutations in cytotoxic T cells in rheumatoid arthritis. TCRdb keeps only in-frame clones here, not all; method: immunoSEQ multiplex PCR. The table has approximately 14,000 clones, 70% to 75% seen once. The sample comprised CD8+ T cells sorted from blood. The receptors were sampled from an adult with rheumatoid arthritis.

The chain recombines TRBV4-1 with TRBJ1-1; D unclear. CDR1 and CDR2 from the germline V gene are MGHRA and YSYEKL. CDR3 length equals 13 residues. Trimming removed 4 bases at V and 0 bases at J, with 6 bases between. CDR3 residues: CASSPDLNTEAFF. CDR3 DNA sequence: TGCGCCAGCAGCCCCGACTTGAACACTGAAGCTTTCTTT.

This chain connects TRBV5-6 to TRBJ2-7; TRBD1 matches 7 bases. The trim removed 2 bases at V and 5 bases at J, leaving 4 bases unmatched. CDR1 and CDR2 (germline): SGHDT, YYEEEE. The CDR3 sequence is 13 residues long. The CDR3 region has the DNA TGTGCCAGCAGCTTAGACAGGGACGACGAGCAGTACTTC. Protein product: CASSLDRDDEQYF.

The chain couples TRBV19 to TRBJ1-5, with 7 bases aligning to TRBD1. The CDR3 consists of 13 residues. Trimming at V came to 4 bases and at J to 11 bases, leaving 8 bases not matched to a gene. CDR1 and CDR2 (germline): LNHDA, SQIVND (reference sequence). As DNA, the CDR3 is TGTGCCAGTAGTACCGGGACAGCGGACTCCCAGCATTTT. Its translation is CASSTGTADSQHF. Full variable domain (outside the CDR3, taken from reference TRBV19 and TRBJ1-5): DGGITQSPKYLFRKEGQNVTLSCEQNLNHDAMYWYRQDPGQGLRLIYYSQIVNDFQKGDIAEGYSVSREKKESFPLTVTSAQKNPTAFYLCASSTGTADSQHFGDGTRLSIL.

The chain has TRBV5-1 and TRBJ1-1; D is undetermined. V was clipped by 3 bases and J by 5 bases, with 17 bases between them. Germline assignment: CDR1 SGHRS and CDR2 YFSETQ. This CDR3 is 15 amino acids long. In DNA, the CDR3 is TGCGCCAGCAGCTGGATAGACCCTAGGTGGACTGAAGCTTTCTTT. Its protein is CASSWIDPRWTEAFF.

V gene TRBV19 combines with J gene TRBJ2-5; 13 positions agree with TRBD2. Germline-derived CDR1 and CDR2 are LNHDA and SQIVND (reference sequence). The CDR3 contains 16 residues. V trimming: 5 bases; J trimming: 0 bases; junction bases outside the gene matches: 3. CDR3 bases: TGTGCCAGTAGTCCCGGACTAGCGGGAGACCAAGAGACCCAGTACTTC. It translates to CASSPGLAGDQETQYF.

In this sample, this clone turned up once. V gene TRBV7-9 combines with J gene TRBJ1-4; maybe TRBD1 (6 bases). CDR3 length equals 15 residues. Germline CDR1 and CDR2: SEHNR and FQNEAQ (reference sequence). Trimming removed 5 bases at V and 7 bases at J, with 17 bases between. For the CDR3, the DNA is TGTGCCAGCAGCCTACCGGGACACTTCACTGAAAAACTGTTTTTT. Protein: CASSLPGHFTEKLFF.

The J gene is TRBJ2-7, the V gene TRBV6-5, with 7 bases lining up with TRBD1. This CDR3 is built from 13 residues. CDR1 and CDR2 (germline): MNHEY, SVGAGI. Losses at the gene ends were 4 bases for V and 4 bases for J; bases not matched to a gene: 4. CDR3 loop: CASSSRQGYEQYF. The DNA of the CDR3 is TGTGCCAGCAGTTCCAGACAGGGTTACGAGCAGTACTTC.

V and J are TRBV15 and TRBJ2-7; possibly TRBD1 for D (5 bases). The CDR3 totals 15 residues. Trimming took off 1 base at V and 6 bases at J, with 16 bases between the two ends. Germline V gives CDR1 LNHNV, CDR2 YYDKDF (reference sequence). CDR3 in DNA: TGTGCCACCAGCAGAGGCAGGGTTTTTCCGGGCGAGCAGTACTTC. This encodes CATSRGRVFPGEQYF.

J is TRBJ1-5 and V is TRBV5-8; tentative D call: TRBD1 (6 bases). The CDR3 sequence is 15 residues long. Germline values: CDR1 SGHTS, CDR2 YDEGEE. Deletions cut 0 bases from V and 5 bases from J, with 12 bases between. The CDR3 reads CASSLEYGGHQPQHF. DNA for the CDR3: TGTGCCAGCAGCTTGGAGTATGGGGGGCATCAGCCCCAGCATTTT. Variable domain in full (rest from reference TRBV5-8 and TRBJ1-5): EAGVTQSPTHLIKTRGQQATLRCSPISGHTSVYWYQQALGLGLQFLLWYDEGEERNRGNFPPRFSGRQFPNYSSELNVNALELEDSALYLCASSLEYGGHQPQHFGDGTRLSIL.

This chain links TRBV7-6 with TRBJ2-7; D remains ambiguous. CDR1 is SGHVS and CDR2 is FNYEAQ in the germline V gene. With 1 base removed from V and 0 bases from J, the gap between germline ends came to 4 bases. The CDR3 is made up of 13 amino acids. As DNA, the CDR3 is TGTGCCAGCAGCTTAGGGGCCTCCTACGAGCAGTACTTC. Translation gives CASSLGASYEQYF. Full variable domain (outside the CDR3, taken from reference TRBV7-6 and TRBJ2-7): GAGVSQSPRYKVTKRGQDVALRCDPISGHVSLYWYRQALGQGPEFLTYFNYEAQQDKSGLPNDRFSAERPEGSISTLTIQRTEQRDSAMYRCASSLGASYEQYFGPGTRLTVT.

This clone has only a few counts. The chain has TRBV5-1 and TRBJ2-5; perhaps D is TRBD1 or TRBD2 (5 bases each). CDR1 and CDR2 from the germline V gene are SGHRS and YFSETQ. V was cut by 3 bases and J by 4 bases, with 13 bases left in between. The CDR3 spans 14 residues. CDR3 in DNA: TGCGCCAGCAGCTCGGGACCTAGAGGAGAGACCCAGTACTTC. Its protein product is CASSSGPRGETQYF.

In DNA, the CDR3 is TGTGCCAGCAGCTTGGTTTTGATAACAGAGACCCAGTACTTC. Protein sequence: CASSLVLITETQYF. V and J are TRBV5-8 and TRBJ2-5; the D is unclear. This CDR3 is built from 14 residues. V lost 0 bases and J 4 bases, leaving 10 bases between the germline ends. CDR1 and CDR2 (germline): SGHTS, YDEGEE.

This clone turned up a few times. The CDR3, as DNA: TGTGCCAGTAGTATAAGGGACATAAACAATGAGCAGTTCTTC. As protein: CASSIRDINNEQFF. The rearrangement joins TRBV19 to TRBJ2-1, with D tentatively TRBD1 (6 bases). This CDR3 is built from 14 residues. V lost 2 bases to trimming and J lost 5 bases, with 10 bases between them. Germline V gene data show CDR1 as LNHDA and CDR2 as SQIVND (reference sequence).

The chain uses TRBV15 and TRBJ2-1; perhaps TRBD1 as D (5 bases). V shed 0 bases and J shed 7 bases, with 7 bases lying between them. The CDR3 has 13 amino acids. The germline V gene encodes CDR1 LNHNV and CDR2 YYDKDF (reference sequence). The CDR3: CATSRDRGNEQFF. The CDR3 nucleotides read TGTGCCACCAGCAGAGATAGGGGTAATGAGCAGTTCTTC.

The chain recombines TRBV5-1 with TRBJ1-2; D ambiguous. The V gene's germline CDR1 is SGHRS and CDR2 YFSETQ. V lost 0 bases and J lost 4, with 10 bases in between. The CDR3 is 14 residues long. CDR3 amino acids: CASSLEPGFYGYTF. The CDR3 nucleotides read TGCGCCAGCAGCTTGGAGCCAGGCTTCTATGGCTACACCTTC.

V is TRBV7-9 and J is TRBJ2-1; 7 bases align to TRBD1. This CDR3 is built from 15 residues. J was trimmed by 8 bases and V by 4 bases; bases with no gene match: 11. Germline V gene sequence: CDR1 SEHNR, CDR2 FQNEAQ (reference sequence). The CDR3 DNA reads as TGTGCCAGCAGCTCACGACAGGGTCTGGGCGATGAGCAGTTCTTC. Its protein is CASSSRQGLGDEQFF. Complete variable domain (other parts from reference TRBV7-9 and TRBJ2-1): DTGVSQNPRHKITKRGQNVTFRCDPISEHNRLYWYRQTLGQGPEFLTYFQNEAQLEKSRLLSDRFSAERPKGSFSTLEIQRTEQGDSAMYLCASSSRQGLGDEQFFGPGTRLTVL.

This clone was found once. V and J are TRBV2 and TRBJ2-3; unclear D gene. From germline, CDR1 is SNHLY and CDR2 FYNNEI. With 0 bases removed from V and 0 bases from J, the gap between germline ends came to 10 bases. The CDR3 runs 16 residues. The CDR3 DNA reads as TGTGCCAGCAGTGAAGCACAGAGTCCTAGCACAGATACGCAGTATTTT. This sequence encodes CASSEAQSPSTDTQYF.

This clone was detected once. This rearrangement joins TRBV27 to TRBJ1-2, with TRBD1 as a possible D gene (5 bases). The germline gives CDR1 MNHEY, CDR2 SMNVEV (reference sequence). CDR3 length: 15 residues. With 1 base removed from V and 4 bases from J, the gap between germline ends came to 13 bases. The CDR3 is CASSLLRGTLYGYTF. CDR3 nucleotide sequence: TGTGCCAGCAGTTTATTGCGGGGGACTCTCTATGGCTACACCTTC.

The genes are TRBV9 and TRBJ2-2; TRBD2 agrees at 13 bases. Germline V gives CDR1 SGDLS, CDR2 YYNGEE. The CDR3 consists of 16 residues. After removal of 0 bases from V and 5 bases from J, the junction contained 1 base not matched to a gene. This CDR3 reads CASSVEGLAGTGELFF. CDR3 bases: TGTGCCAGCAGCGTAGAGGGACTAGCGGGGACCGGGGAGCTGTTTTTT.

The chain links TRBV27 to TRBJ1-2, with TRBD1 matching 10 bases. Germline CDR1 reads MNHEY; CDR2 reads SMNVEV (reference sequence). J was trimmed by 5 bases and V by 4 bases; bases with no gene match: 7. The CDR3 has 15 residues. The CDR3 sequence: CASSSTSGQGYGYTF. Here the CDR3 DNA reads TGTGCCAGCAGTTCAACGTCGGGACAGGGGTATGGCTACACCTTC.

This chain connects TRBV6-6 to TRBJ1-5; D gene unclear. The CDR3 spans 14 residues. Germline V gene data show CDR1 as MNHNY and CDR2 as SVGAGI (reference sequence). Trimming removed 2 bases from V and 1 base from J, with 6 bases in between. CDR3 region: CASSYQGSNQPQHF. CDR3 nucleotides: TGTGCCAGCAGTTACCAAGGGAGCAATCAGCCCCAGCATTTT.

This chain links TRBV28 with TRBJ2-7, with 9 nucleotides matching TRBD2. Losses at the gene ends were 4 bases for V and 4 bases for J; bases not matched to a gene: 11. The CDR3 is made up of 16 amino acids. CDR1 MDHEN and CDR2 SYDVKM come from the germline V gene. In DNA, the CDR3 is TGTGCCAGCAGTTCTTTGCGGGAGGGCAGAGAGTACGAGCAGTACTTC. Translation gives CASSSLREGREYEQYF.

The J gene is TRBJ2-7, the V gene TRBV27, with D perhaps assigned TRBD1 or TRBD2 (5 bases each). The CDR3 extends over 13 amino acids. Germline V gene sequence: CDR1 MNHEY, CDR2 SMNVEV (reference sequence). Trimming removed 4 bases from V and 7 bases from J, with 14 bases in between. CDR3 coding DNA: TGTGCCAGCAGTTACGGGAAAAGGGGAGAGCAGTACTTC. This translates into CASSYGKRGEQYF.

This clone counts as medium-sized. The chain links TRBV6-5 to TRBJ1-2; no firm D call. The V gene's germline CDR1 is MNHEY and CDR2 SVGAGI. The V gene lost 7 bases and the J gene lost 3 bases, with 18 bases spanning the gap. The CDR3 is made up of 15 amino acids. CDR3 nucleotide sequence: TGTGCCAGCACCCAAACGGGTCCAGAAGACTATGGCTACACCTTC. Translating it yields CASTQTGPEDYGYTF.

The chain recombines TRBV10-1 with TRBJ2-1, with 9 positions matching TRBD1. After removal of 5 bases from V and 0 bases from J, the junction contained 8 bases not matched to a gene. This CDR3 is 17 amino acids long. Per germline, CDR1 WNHNN and CDR2 SYGVQD (reference sequence). As DNA, the CDR3 is TGCGCCAGCAGTCCCGGGACAGGGTTCGGCTCCTACAATGAGCAGTTCTTC. This gives the protein CASSPGTGFGSYNEQFF.

The rearrangement joins TRBV6-5 to TRBJ1-2; 8 bases map to TRBD1. Per germline, CDR1 MNHEY and CDR2 SVGAGI. With V trimmed by 3 bases and J by 4 bases, 7 bases remained unmatched. The CDR3 is 15 residues long. This CDR3 is CASSYSQGVGYGYTF. As DNA, the CDR3 is TGTGCCAGCAGTTATTCACAGGGGGTGGGCTATGGCTACACCTTC.

The chain has TRBV5-1 and TRBJ1-1; D remains ambiguous. Germline loops: CDR1 SGHRS, CDR2 YFSETQ. The CDR3 length is 13 residues. V was trimmed by 1 base and J by 1 base, leaving 5 bases between them. The CDR3 loop is CASSLSENTEAFF. The DNA for the CDR3 is TGCGCCAGCAGCTTGAGTGAGAACACTGAAGCTTTCTTT.

V usage is TRBV25-1 and J usage is TRBJ2-7; unclear D gene. Trimming took off 1 base at V and 2 bases at J, with 9 bases between the two ends. CDR3 length: 14 amino acids. Germline V gene lookup returns CDR1 MGHDK and CDR2 SYGVNS. The DNA for the CDR3 is TGTGCCAGCAGTGAATTGGAAGACGCCTACGAGCAGTACTTC. This encodes CASSELEDAYEQYF.